This TCR beta chain was found in a study of cytomegalovirus exposure and HLA in healthy donors. Trimming pared 5 bases from V and 6 bases from J, leaving 10 bases between. CDR1 is MGHDK, CDR2 SYGVNS, per germline. This CDR3 has 12 amino acids. General observations from the study: Researchers counted around 150 TCR beta chains as cytomegalovirus-associated.

This cohort consisted of healthy bone marrow donors. The PCR was carried out with 60 Vbeta primers and 13 Jbeta primers. Data came from immunoSEQ multiplex PCR; TCRdb stores just in-frame clones and leaves some out. The profile covers hundreds of thousands of clones, with around 80% appearing a single time and approximately 0.5% taken by the ten largest. In its sample, this clone was seen once. Its antigen remains unknown. Sequencing input: PBMCs. The J gene is TRBJ1-1, the V gene TRBV25-1; maybe TRBD1 (5 bases). This sequence originates from a woman in her 40s in good health and CMV-seronegative. The CDR3: CASSQGFPEAFF. CDR3 nucleotide sequence: TGTGCCAGCAGTCAGGGATTCCCTGAAGCTTTCTTT.